Listed below are T cell receptor beta chains from one sample, sequenced in a study of blood T cell repertoires in COVID-19. TCRdb keeps only in-frame clones here, not all; method: immunoSEQ multiplex PCR. The sample holds about 110,000 clones, approximately 85% seen once. Sequencing input: peripheral blood. Every receptor here comes from a woman aged 55 to 70 with COVID-19, enrolled during active disease. CDR3s include the opening cysteine and the closing phenylalanine or tryptophan. D genes are given only for firm matches. Rows may omit the clone size; those that give it use once, few, many or a size class.

j_gene,v_gene,abundance,d_gene,CDR3nt,CDR3aa
TRBJ2-5,TRBV6-2/TRBV6-3,.,TRBD2,TGTGCCAGCAGCCCCGCTAGCGGGGGGTGGGGGACCCAGTACTTC,CASSPASGGWGTQYF
TRBJ1-1,TRBV19,.,.,TGTGCCAGTAGTAGGGGAGGGGAGTGGGGTCGGACTGAAGCTTTCTTT,CASSRGGEWGRTEAFF
TRBJ2-3,TRBV27,.,TRBD2,TGTGCCAGCAGTTTAGGAAGCGGGGGGGTTACAGATACGCAGTATTTT,CASSLGSGGVTDTQYF
TRBJ2-5,TRBV11-3,.,.,TGTGCCAGCAGCGTAGGCGGCAAAGAGACCCAGTACTTC,CASSVGGKETQYF
TRBJ2-5,TRBV10-1,once,TRBD2,TGCGCCAGCAGTGGGACTAGCGGGGGACTAGAGACCCAGTACTTC,CASSGTSGGLETQYF
TRBJ2-1,TRBV9,.,.,TGTGCCAGCAGCGTACGGCCGGAGCAGAATGAGCAGTTCTTC,CASSVRPEQNEQFF
TRBJ1-2,TRBV19,.,TRBD1,TGTGCCAGTAGTATACAGGGGGCGAGAGGTGGCTACACCTTC,CASSIQGARGGYTF
TRBJ1-2,TRBV7-9,once,.,TGTGCCAGCAGCTTAGGCGCGGGAAACTATGGCTACACCTTC,CASSLGAGNYGYTF
TRBJ1-1,TRBV12-3/TRBV12-4,.,TRBD1,TGTGCCAGCAGTTCGACAGGGGGCACTGAAGCTTTCTTT,CASSSTGGTEAFF
TRBJ1-2,TRBV7-9,.,.,TGTGCCAGCAGCTTAGGGGCAGGGGAAGAAGGTGGCTACACCTTC,CASSLGAGEEGGYTF
TRBJ1-1,TRBV5-1,.,TRBD1,TGCGCCAGCAGCTTCGACAGGGGTCTGGAAGCTTTCTTT,CASSFDRGLEAFF
TRBJ1-2,TRBV24-1,few,TRBD1,TGTGCCACCAGACCTAACAGGGGTGGTGACTATGGCTACACCTTC,CATRPNRGGDYGYTF
TRBJ1-2,TRBV29-1,.,TRBD1,TGCAGCGTTGAAGTGGGACAGGAGTATGGCTACACCTTC,CSVEVGQEYGYTF
TRBJ2-3,TRBV16,.,.,TGTGCCAGCAGTCGCGGCCAACTAGGAGCAGATACGCAGTATTTT,CASSRGQLGADTQYF
TRBJ2-5,TRBV29-1,few,TRBD1,TGCAGCGTTGAAAAACTCCGGGACAGGGTTTCGGGTCCCCAGTACTTC,CSVEKLRDRVSGPQYF
TRBJ1-6,TRBV4-3,.,TRBD1,TGCGCCAGCAGCCTTACAGGGGATGGTTCACCCCTCCACTTT,CASSLTGDGSPLHF
TRBJ2-3,TRBV4-2,.,TRBD1,TGTGCCAGCAGCCTTTCTGAGAGATGGGACAGGGGGTCCGATACGCAGTATTTT,CASSLSERWDRGSDTQYF
TRBJ1-5,TRBV30,.,TRBD1,TGTGCCTGGAGTACCGGACAGGGAGGCAATCAGCCCCAGCATTTT,CAWSTGQGGNQPQHF
TRBJ2-1,TRBV15,medium-sized,TRBD2,TGTGCCACCAGCAGAGAGCGGGCGGGGGGGTACAATGAGCAGTTCTTC,CATSRERAGGYNEQFF
TRBJ1-4,TRBV6-4,.,TRBD1,TGTGCCACCGCAACAAACAGGGGTGAAAAACTGTTTTTT,CATATNRGEKLFF
TRBJ1-2,TRBV5-1,few,TRBD1,TGCGCCAGCAGCTTGGTGTCAGGGGGTGATGCCCTTTATGGCTACACCTTC,CASSLVSGGDALYGYTF
TRBJ2-1,TRBV11-3,.,.,TGTGCCAGCAGCCCCTTCGTGGGGGCAGACTACAATGAGCAGTTCTTC,CASSPFVGADYNEQFF
TRBJ1-3,TRBV3-1/TRBV3-2,.,.,TGTGCCAGCAGCATCCCGGGGGGTGGGCCTGGAAACACCATATATTTT,CASSIPGGGPGNTIYF
TRBJ1-5,TRBV27,few,TRBD1,TGTGCCAGCAGTTTATCCACAGGGGCGCGGCAGCCCCAGCATTTT,CASSLSTGARQPQHF
TRBJ1-3,TRBV4-3,.,.,TGCGCCAGCAGCACGAGGGCAGGCTCTGGAAACACCATATATTTT,CASSTRAGSGNTIYF
TRBJ2-2,TRBV4-2,.,.,TGTGCCAGCAGCCAAGTGGTCAGGTCCACCGGGGAGCTGTTTTTT,CASSQVVRSTGELFF
TRBJ2-2,TRBV27,.,.,TGTGCCAGCAGTCTCGGGCTCGTGGACTCTTTCACCGGGGAGCTGTTTTTT,CASSLGLVDSFTGELFF
TRBJ2-2,TRBV19,.,.,TGTGCCAGTAGTATGGCTCCCGGGCTAGCCTTCAACACCGGGGAGCTGTTTTTT,CASSMAPGLAFNTGELFF
TRBJ2-1,TRBV13,.,.,TGTGCCAGCAGCTTAGCGCAGCGATTTCGGGATGAGCAGTTCTTC,CASSLAQRFRDEQFF
TRBJ1-5,TRBV6-6,.,.,TGTGCCAGCAGTTACCCAGGGGTCAGCAATCAGCCCCAGCATTTT,CASSYPGVSNQPQHF
TRBJ2-5,TRBV7-9,few,.,TGTGCCAGCGTAAAAACGGGGTTGGAGACCCAGTACTTC,CASVKTGLETQYF
TRBJ2-7,TRBV4-1,.,.,TGCGCCAGCAGCCAAGCGACGCCCGGACAGCTTATGTACGAGCAGTACTTC,CASSQATPGQLMYEQYF
TRBJ2-1,TRBV2,.,TRBD2,TGTGCCAGCAGTGTACCCATAGCGGGGGGGTACAATGAGCAGTTCTTC,CASSVPIAGGYNEQFF
TRBJ2-3,TRBV3-1/TRBV3-2,.,TRBD2,TGTGCCAGCAGCCAGACTAGCGCGGGGGGGAGGGATACGCAGTATTTT,CASSQTSAGGRDTQYF
TRBJ2-3,TRBV9,.,TRBD1,TGTGCCAGCAGCGTAGCTACGGACAGGGTGGATACGCAGTATTTT,CASSVATDRVDTQYF
TRBJ2-5,TRBV6-5,.,.,TGTGCCAGCAGTAGTGGGGGCCCAGAGACCCAGTACTTC,CASSSGGPETQYF
TRBJ1-4,TRBV5-4,.,TRBD1,TGTGCCAGCAGCTCGAGGTCCGGGACAGGGGCTAATGAAAAACTGTTTTTT,CASSSRSGTGANEKLFF
TRBJ2-7,TRBV7-9,.,.,TGTGCCAGCAGCTTTGGCAGGGAAGGTCCCGAGCAGTACTTC,CASSFGREGPEQYF
TRBJ1-5,TRBV7-2,.,.,TGTGCCAGCAGCTTTTACAGGGACAATCAGCCCCAGCATTTT,CASSFYRDNQPQHF
TRBJ1-3,TRBV4-1,.,.,TGCGCCAGCAGCCAAGAGCTGGGAGGTGGAAACACCATATATTTT,CASSQELGGGNTIYF
TRBJ2-3,TRBV7-3,.,TRBD2,TGTGCCAGCAGCCCGACTAGCGGGGGTAGCACAGATACGCAGTATTTT,CASSPTSGGSTDTQYF
TRBJ1-6,TRBV10-3,few,.,TGTGCCACTCAGGACTCCTATAATTCACCCCTCCACTTT,CATQDSYNSPLHF
TRBJ1-1,TRBV19,few,TRBD1,TGTGCCAGTAGTGACGGACAGGGGGCCATGAACACTGAAGCTTTCTTT,CASSDGQGAMNTEAFF
TRBJ2-1,TRBV7-2,.,.,TGTGCCAGCAGCTTAGGAGGATTGGACAACTATATTACCCGGAAGTTCTTC,CASSLGGLDNYITRKFF
TRBJ1-4,TRBV6-6,.,TRBD1,TGTGCCAGCAACGACAGGGTAGCTAATGAAAAACTGTTTTTT,CASNDRVANEKLFF
TRBJ1-1,TRBV4-3,.,TRBD1,TGCGCCAGCAGCCCGGGACAGGGGATTGAAGCTTTCTTT,CASSPGQGIEAFF
TRBJ1-5,TRBV7-8,.,.,TGTGCCAGCAGCAGCGGACAGTACGGCAATCAGCCCCAGCATTTT,CASSSGQYGNQPQHF
TRBJ1-1,TRBV6-5,.,.,TGTGCCAGCAGCCGAGGGAACACTGAAGCTTTCTTT,CASSRGNTEAFF
TRBJ2-5,TRBV3-1/TRBV3-2,.,TRBD2,TGTGCCAGCGCTCCTGGGCGGGGGGAGACCCAGTACTTC,CASAPGRGETQYF
TRBJ1-3,TRBV28,.,.,TGTGCCAGCAGTCCCCCACAGGGTTCTGGAAACACCATATATTTT,CASSPPQGSGNTIYF
TRBJ1-1,TRBV4-2,.,.,TGTGCCAGCAGCCACGCCGCGGACACTGAAGCTTTCTTT,CASSHAADTEAFF